This T cell receptor beta chain came from a study of blood T cell repertoires in COVID-19. Participant age was roughly 18 to 95 years, and participants resided in about two dozen US areas. Clinical histories supplied by participants themselves formed the basis of cohort assignment. Repertoires were generated with immunoSEQ multiplex PCR, while TCRdb's copy carries only in-frame clones and drops some. The table has a few hundred thousand clones, just under 90% seen once. V lost 6 bases to trimming and J lost 1 base, with 12 bases between them. The CDR3 extends over 14 amino acids. Per the germline V gene, CDR1 is SNHLY and CDR2 is FYNNEI.

The genes are TRBV2 and TRBJ1-1, with D possibly matching TRBD1 (5 bases). The sequenced sample was PBMCs or T cells enriched from blood (not recorded which). The receptor comes from a young man who had recovered from COVID-19. In nucleotides, the CDR3 is TGTGCCAGCAGGAACGGAAGGGGGAACACTGAAGCTTTCTTT. This gives the protein CASRNGRGNTEAFF. Complete variable domain (other parts from reference TRBV2 and TRBJ1-1): EPEVTQTPSHQVTQMGQEVILRCVPISNHLYFYWYRQILGQKVEFLVSFYNNEISEKSEIFDDQFSVERPDGSNFTLKIRSTKLEDSAMYFCASRNGRGNTEAFFGQGTRLTVV.